The present T cell receptor beta chain was sequenced within a study of shared T cell receptors in the human thymus. This clone was detected a few times. Generated by immunoSEQ multiplex PCR, the TCRdb table keeps only in-frame clones and is missing some. The table lists 700,000 or so clones, approximately 83% of them singletons. The same specimen was also included in a second study, on human thymus T cells. From that study: Donors consisted of healthy Finnish infants (having corrective surgery for congenital heart defects). Thymic resections from corrective heart surgery supplied the tissue. Related research described thymic repertoires that were highly overlapping among unrelated individuals.

The TCR originated in a girl under three years old with a congenital heart defect. The sample was thymocytes.

CDR3 region: CASSGPHPVAGGTDTQYF. CDR3 nucleotide sequence: TGTGCCAGCAGCGGACCCCACCCGGTGGCGGGGGGGACAGATACGCAGTATTTT. The chain is built from TRBV5-6 and TRBJ2-3, with 9 bases identical to TRBD2. This CDR3 has 18 amino acids. The trim removed 4 bases at V and 3 bases at J, leaving 15 bases unmatched. CDR1 is SGHDT, CDR2 YYEEEE, per germline.